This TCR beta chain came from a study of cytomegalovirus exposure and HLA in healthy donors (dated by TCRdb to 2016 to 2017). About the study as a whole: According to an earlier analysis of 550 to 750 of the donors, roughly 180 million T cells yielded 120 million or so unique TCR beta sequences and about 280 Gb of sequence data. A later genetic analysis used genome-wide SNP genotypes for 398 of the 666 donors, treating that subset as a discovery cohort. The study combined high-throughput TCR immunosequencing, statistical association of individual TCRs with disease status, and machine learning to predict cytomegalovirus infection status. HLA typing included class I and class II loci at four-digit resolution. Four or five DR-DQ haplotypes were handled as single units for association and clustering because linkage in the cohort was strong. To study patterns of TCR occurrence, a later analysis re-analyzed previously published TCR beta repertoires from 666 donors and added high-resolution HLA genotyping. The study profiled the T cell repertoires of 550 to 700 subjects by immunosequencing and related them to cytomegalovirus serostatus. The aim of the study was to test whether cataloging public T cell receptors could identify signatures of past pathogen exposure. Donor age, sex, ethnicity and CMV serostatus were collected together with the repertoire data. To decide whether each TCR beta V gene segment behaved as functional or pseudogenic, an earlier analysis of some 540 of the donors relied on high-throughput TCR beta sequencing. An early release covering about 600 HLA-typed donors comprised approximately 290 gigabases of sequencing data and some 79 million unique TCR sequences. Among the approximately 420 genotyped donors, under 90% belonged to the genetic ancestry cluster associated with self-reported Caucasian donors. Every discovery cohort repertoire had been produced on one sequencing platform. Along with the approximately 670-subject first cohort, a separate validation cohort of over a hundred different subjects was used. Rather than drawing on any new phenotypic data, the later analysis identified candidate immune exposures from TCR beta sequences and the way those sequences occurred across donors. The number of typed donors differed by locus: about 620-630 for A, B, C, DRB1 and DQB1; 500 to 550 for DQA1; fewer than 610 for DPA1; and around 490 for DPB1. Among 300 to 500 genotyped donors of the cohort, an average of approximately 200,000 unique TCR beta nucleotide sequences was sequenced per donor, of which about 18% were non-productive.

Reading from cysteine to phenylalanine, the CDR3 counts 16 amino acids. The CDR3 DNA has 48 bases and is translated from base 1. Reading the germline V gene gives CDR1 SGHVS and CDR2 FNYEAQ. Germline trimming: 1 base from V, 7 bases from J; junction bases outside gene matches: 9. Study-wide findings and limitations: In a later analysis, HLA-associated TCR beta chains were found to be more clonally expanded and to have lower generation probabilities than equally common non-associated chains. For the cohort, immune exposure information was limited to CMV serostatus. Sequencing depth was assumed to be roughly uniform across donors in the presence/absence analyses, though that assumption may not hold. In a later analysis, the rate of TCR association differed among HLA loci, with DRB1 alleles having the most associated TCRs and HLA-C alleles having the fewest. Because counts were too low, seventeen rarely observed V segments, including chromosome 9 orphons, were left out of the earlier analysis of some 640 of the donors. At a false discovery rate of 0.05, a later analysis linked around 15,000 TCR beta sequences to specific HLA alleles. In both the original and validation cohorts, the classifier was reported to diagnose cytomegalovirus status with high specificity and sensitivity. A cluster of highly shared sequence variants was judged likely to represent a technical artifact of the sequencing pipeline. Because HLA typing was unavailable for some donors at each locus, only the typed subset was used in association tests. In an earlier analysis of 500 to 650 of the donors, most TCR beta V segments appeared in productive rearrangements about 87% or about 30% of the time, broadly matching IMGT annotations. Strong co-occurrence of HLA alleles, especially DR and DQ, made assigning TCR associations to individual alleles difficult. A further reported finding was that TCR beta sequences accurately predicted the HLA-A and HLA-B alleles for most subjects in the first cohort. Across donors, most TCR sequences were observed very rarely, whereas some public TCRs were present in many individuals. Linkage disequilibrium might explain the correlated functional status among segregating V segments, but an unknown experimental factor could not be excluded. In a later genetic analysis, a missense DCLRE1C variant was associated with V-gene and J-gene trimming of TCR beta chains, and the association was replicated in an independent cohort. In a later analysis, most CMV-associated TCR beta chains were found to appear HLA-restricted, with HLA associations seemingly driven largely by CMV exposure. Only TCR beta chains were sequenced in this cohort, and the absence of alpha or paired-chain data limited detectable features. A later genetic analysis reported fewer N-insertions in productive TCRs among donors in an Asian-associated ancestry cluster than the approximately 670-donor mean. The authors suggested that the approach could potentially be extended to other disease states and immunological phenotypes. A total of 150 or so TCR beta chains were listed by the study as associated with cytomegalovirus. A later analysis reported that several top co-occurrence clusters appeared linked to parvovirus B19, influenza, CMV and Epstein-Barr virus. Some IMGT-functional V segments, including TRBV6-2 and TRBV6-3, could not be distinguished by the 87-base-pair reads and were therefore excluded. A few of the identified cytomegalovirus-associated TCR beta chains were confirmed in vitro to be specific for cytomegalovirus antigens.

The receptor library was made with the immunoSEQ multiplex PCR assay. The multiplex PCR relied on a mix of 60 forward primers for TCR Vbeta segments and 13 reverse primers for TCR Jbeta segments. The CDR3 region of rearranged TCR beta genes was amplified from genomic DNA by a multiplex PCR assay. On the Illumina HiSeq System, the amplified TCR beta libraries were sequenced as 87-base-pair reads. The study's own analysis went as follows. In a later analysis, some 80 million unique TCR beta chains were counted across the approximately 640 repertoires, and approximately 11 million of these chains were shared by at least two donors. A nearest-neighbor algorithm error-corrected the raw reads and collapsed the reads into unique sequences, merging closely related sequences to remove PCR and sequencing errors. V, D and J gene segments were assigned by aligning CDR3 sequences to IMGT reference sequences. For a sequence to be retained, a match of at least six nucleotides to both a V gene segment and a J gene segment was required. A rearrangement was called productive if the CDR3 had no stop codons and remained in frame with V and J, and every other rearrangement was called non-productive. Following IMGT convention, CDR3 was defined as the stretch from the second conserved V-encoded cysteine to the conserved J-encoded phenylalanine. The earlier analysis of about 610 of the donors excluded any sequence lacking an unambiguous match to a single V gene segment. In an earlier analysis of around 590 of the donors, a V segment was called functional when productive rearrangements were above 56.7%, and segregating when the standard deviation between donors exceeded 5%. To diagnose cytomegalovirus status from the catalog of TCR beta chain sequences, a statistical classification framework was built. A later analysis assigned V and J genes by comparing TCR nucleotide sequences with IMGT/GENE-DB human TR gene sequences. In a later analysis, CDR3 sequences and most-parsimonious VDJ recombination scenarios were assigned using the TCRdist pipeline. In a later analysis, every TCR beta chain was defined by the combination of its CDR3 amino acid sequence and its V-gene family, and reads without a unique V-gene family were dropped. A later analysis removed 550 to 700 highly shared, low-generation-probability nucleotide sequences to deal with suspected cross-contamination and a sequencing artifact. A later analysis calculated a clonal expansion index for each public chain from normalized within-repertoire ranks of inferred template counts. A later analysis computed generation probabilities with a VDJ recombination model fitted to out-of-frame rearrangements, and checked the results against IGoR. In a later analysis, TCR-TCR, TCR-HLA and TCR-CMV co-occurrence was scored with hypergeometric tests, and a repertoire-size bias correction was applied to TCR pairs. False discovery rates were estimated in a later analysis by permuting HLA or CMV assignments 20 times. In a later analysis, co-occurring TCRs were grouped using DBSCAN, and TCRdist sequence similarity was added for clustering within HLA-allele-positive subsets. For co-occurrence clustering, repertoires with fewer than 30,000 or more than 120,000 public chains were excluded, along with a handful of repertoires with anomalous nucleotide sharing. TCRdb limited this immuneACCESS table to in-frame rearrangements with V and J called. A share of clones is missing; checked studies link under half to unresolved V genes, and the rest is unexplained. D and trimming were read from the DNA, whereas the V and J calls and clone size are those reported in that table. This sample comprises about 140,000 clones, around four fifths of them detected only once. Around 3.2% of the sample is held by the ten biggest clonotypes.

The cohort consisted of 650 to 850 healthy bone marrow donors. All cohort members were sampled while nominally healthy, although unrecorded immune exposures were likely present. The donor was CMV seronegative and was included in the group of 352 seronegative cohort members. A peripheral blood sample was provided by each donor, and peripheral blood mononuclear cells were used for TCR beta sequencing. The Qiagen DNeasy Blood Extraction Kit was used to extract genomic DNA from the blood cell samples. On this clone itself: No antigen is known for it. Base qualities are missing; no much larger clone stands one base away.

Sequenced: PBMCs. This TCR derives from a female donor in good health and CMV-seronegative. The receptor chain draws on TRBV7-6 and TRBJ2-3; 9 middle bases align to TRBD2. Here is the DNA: TGTGCCAGCAGCTTAGGGCTAGCGGGGTTGGGAAATACGCAGTATTTT. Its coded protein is CASSLGLAGLGNTQYF.